This entry features one TCR beta chain sequence. Its antigen is still unknown. Time point described: after neoadjuvant nivolumab, at surgical resection. The sample belongs to a study of neoadjuvant anti-PD-1 for oral cavity cancer. At the level of the study: Patients mostly received three to four biweekly nivolumab doses at 3 mg/kg before surgery.

Most PBMC samples had roughly 0.5 ug input DNA in six replicates. The method was immunoSEQ multiplex PCR; TCRdb's version includes in-frame clones alone and lacks a portion of them. The sample has tens of thousands of clones; 85% are singletons. J was trimmed by 4 bases and V by 6 bases; bases with no gene match: 6. This CDR3 has 14 amino acids. The germline V gene has CDR1 SNHLY and CDR2 FYNNEI. Study conclusions and caveats: TCR analyses covered only a few patients per response group. Higher pretreatment Treg/Th17 ratios tracked higher pretreatment blood clonality.

The sequences come from PBMCs, collected after nivolumab (anti-PD-1) treatment. The clonotype originates from a person aged 35-79 years with oral cavity squamous cell carcinoma. This chain links TRBV2 with TRBJ2-5; 9 bases map to TRBD1. CDR3 DNA sequence: TGTGCCAGCAGAGGTGGGACAGGGAGAGAGACCCAGTACTTC. It translates to CASRGGTGRETQYF.